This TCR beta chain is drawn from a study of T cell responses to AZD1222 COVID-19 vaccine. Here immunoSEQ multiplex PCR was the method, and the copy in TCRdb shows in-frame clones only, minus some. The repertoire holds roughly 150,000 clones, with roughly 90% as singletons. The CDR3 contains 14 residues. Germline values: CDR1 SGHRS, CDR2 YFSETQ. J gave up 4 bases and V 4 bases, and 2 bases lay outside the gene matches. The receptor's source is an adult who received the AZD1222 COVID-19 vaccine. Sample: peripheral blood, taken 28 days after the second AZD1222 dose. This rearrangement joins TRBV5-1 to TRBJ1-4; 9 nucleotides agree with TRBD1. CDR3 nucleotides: TGCGCCAGCAGCATGGGACAGGGTAATGAAAAACTGTTTTTT. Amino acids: CASSMGQGNEKLFF.